These 30 T cell receptor beta chains were all obtained from the same sample, sequenced in a study of shared clonotypes between healthy human individuals. TCRdb's copy holds only in-frame clones and misses some; the assay was immunoSEQ multiplex PCR. The profile shows approximately 1.5 million clones, less than 99% of them singletons. The sample taken for sequencing was naive CD4+ T cells sorted from blood. The subset is: CD45RA+ positively selected. These receptors were obtained from a man aged 25-40 years in good health.

The chain employs TRBV9 and TRBJ2-2, with D possibly matching TRBD2 (6 bases). In germline, CDR1 is SGDLS, CDR2 YYNGEE. V was clipped by 2 bases and J by 3 bases, with 14 bases between them. The CDR3 runs to 16 residues. Here the CDR3 DNA reads TGTGCCAGCAGCGTTTACGGGAGACGGTACACCGGGGAGCTGTTTTTT. Translated, it gives CASSVYGRRYTGELFF.

The J gene is TRBJ2-7, the V gene TRBV6-1, with 13 bases that match TRBD2. The V and J ends lost 5 bases and 7 bases, in that order; junction bases with no gene match: 14. Germline CDR1 is MNHNS and CDR2 is SASEGT. CDR3 size: 17 residues. Here the CDR3 DNA reads TGTGCCAGCAGTCAAGGACTAGCGGGAGCTCAAGTGTGGGAGCAGTACTTC. Translating it yields CASSQGLAGAQVWEQYF.

The rearrangement joins TRBV28 to TRBJ2-3; 9 nucleotides agree with TRBD2. The J segment lost 6 bases and the V segment lost 1 base, leaving 5 bases of the junction unmatched. CDR1 is MDHEN and CDR2 is SYDVKM in the germline V gene. The CDR3 is 15 residues long. The CDR3, as DNA: TGTGCCAGCAGTTTATTATCCGCGGGAGGGGATACGCAGTATTTT. Protein: CASSLLSAGGDTQYF.

CDR3 in DNA: TGTGCCATCAGTGAAGCGGGAGTGGGTGAGCAGTTCTTC. Encoded protein: CAISEAGVGEQFF. The chain couples TRBV10-3 to TRBJ2-1, with 8 positions matching TRBD2. The germline gives CDR1 ENHRY, CDR2 SYGVKD. Unmatched junction bases numbered 4, after V lost 3 bases and J lost 9 bases. The length of the CDR3 is 13 residues.

This clone was counted a single time. CDR3 in DNA: TGCGCCAGCAGCTTGGAACAGGGGGACACTGAAGCTTTCTTT. The encoded protein is CASSLEQGDTEAFF. The V call is TRBV5-1, the J call TRBJ1-1, with 8 positions matching TRBD1. This CDR3 is built from 14 residues. The ends lost 0 bases at V and 3 bases at J; junction bases unmatched: 1. CDR1 and CDR2 from the germline V gene are SGHRS and YFSETQ.

The rearrangement joins TRBV19 to TRBJ1-1; TRBD1 agrees at 9 bases. The CDR3 is made up of 19 amino acids. Per the germline V gene, CDR1 is LNHDA and CDR2 is SQIVND (reference sequence). V lost 4 bases and J lost 4; bases outside the gene matches: 19. The CDR3, as DNA: TGTGCCAGTAGTAAAACCCCATCCCAGACAGGGGGTGTTGGCACTGAAGCTTTCTTT. Amino acids: CASSKTPSQTGGVGTEAFF. Full variable domain (outside the CDR3, taken from reference TRBV19 and TRBJ1-1): DGGITQSPKYLFRKEGQNVTLSCEQNLNHDAMYWYRQDPGQGLRLIYYSQIVNDFQKGDIAEGYSVSREKKESFPLTVTSAQKNPTAFYLCASSKTPSQTGGVGTEAFFGQGTRLTVV.

The V call is TRBV5-8, the J call TRBJ1-1; perhaps TRBD1 as D (5 bases). Germline CDR1 is SGHTS and CDR2 is YDEGEE. Between the trimmed V and J ends, which lost 6 bases and 3 bases, there was a span of 12 bases. The CDR3 consists of 13 residues. CDR3 bases: TGTGCCAGCAACGTGTGGGGGGACACTGAAGCTTTCTTT. This encodes CASNVWGDTEAFF.

This chain joins TRBV5-1 and TRBJ2-5; 7 nucleotides agree with TRBD1. Germline lookup yields CDR1 SGHRS and CDR2 YFSETQ. The CDR3 runs to 15 residues. The V segment lost 3 bases and the J segment 4 bases; nucleotides outside the gene matches: 9. The CDR3 is CASSWRQGNGETQYF. DNA for the CDR3: TGCGCCAGCAGCTGGAGACAGGGTAATGGAGAGACCCAGTACTTC. Variable domain in full (rest from reference TRBV5-1 and TRBJ2-5): KAGVTQTPRYLIKTRGQQVTLSCSPISGHRSVSWYQQTPGQGLQFLFEYFSETQRNKGNFPGRFSGRQFSNSRSEMNVSTLELGDSALYLCASSWRQGNGETQYFGPGTRLLVL.

On this clone: The sample holds other DNA sequences that translate to the same CDR3. The rearrangement links TRBV6-5 to TRBJ2-3; D is undetermined. Germline CDR1 reads MNHEY; CDR2 reads SVGAGI. CDR3 length: 12 residues. Trimming took 5 bases from V and 6 from J, leaving 9 bases between them. The CDR3 protein is CASSPPGDTQYF. CDR3 in DNA: TGTGCCAGCAGTCCCCCAGGTGATACGCAGTATTTT.

This chain joins TRBV29-1 and TRBJ2-2; 11 bases fit TRBD2. Trimming took 6 bases from V and 0 from J; bases not matched to a gene: 6. Per germline, CDR1 SQVTM and CDR2 ANQGSEA. The CDR3 spans 16 residues. The CDR3 sequence: CSVVRLAGPNTGELFF. The CDR3 DNA sequence: TGCAGCGTCGTGAGACTAGCGGGGCCGAACACCGGGGAGCTGTTTTTT.

The V gene is TRBV12-1, the J gene TRBJ2-7; TRBD2 is taken as the D call from the table, unchecked against the DNA. TRBV12-1 is described as a pseudogene. The CDR3 loop spans 16 amino acids. The CDR3 spells CASSSHERRDSYEQYF. The CDR3 DNA reads TGTGCCAGCAGCTCTCATGAACGGAGGGACTCCTACGAGCAGTACTTC.

The rearrangement links TRBV11-3 to TRBJ2-1; 8 nucleotides match TRBD2. CDR1 SGHNT and CDR2 YENEEA come from the germline V gene. J lost 7 bases, V lost 1 base, and 9 bases had no gene match. The length of the CDR3 is 16 residues. CDR3 protein: CASSLGGRAGVNEQFF. The CDR3 DNA is TGTGCCAGCAGCTTAGGAGGGCGAGCGGGAGTTAATGAGCAGTTCTTC.

The V gene is TRBV19, the J gene TRBJ2-3; TRBD2 aligns across 10 bases. Germline loops: CDR1 LNHDA, CDR2 SQIVND (reference sequence). V trimming: 9 bases; J trimming: 1 base; junction bases outside the gene matches: 16. The CDR3 covers 18 residues. The CDR3 DNA is TGTGCCAGCTCCGCCGGGACTAGCGCGGACCCGGGCACAGATACGCAGTATTTT. Translation: CASSAGTSADPGTDTQYF.

V gene TRBV10-1 combines with J gene TRBJ2-3; D tentatively reads TRBD1 or TRBD2 (6 bases each). CDR1 is WNHNN and CDR2 is SYGVQD in the germline V gene (reference sequence). The CDR3 is 15 amino acids. Trimming took off 1 base at V and 1 base at J, with 9 bases between the two ends. CDR3 sequence (DNA): TGCGCCAGCAGTGAGTTCGGGGGCCGCACAGATACGCAGTATTTT. It translates to CASSEFGGRTDTQYF.

Regarding this clone: In the same sample, other DNA sequences code for this CDR3. In DNA form, the CDR3 reads TGTGCCAGCAGCTTGGGAGGGATTAACTATGGCTACACCTTC. This encodes CASSLGGINYGYTF. The chain uses TRBV5-4 and TRBJ1-2; no firm D call. The V gene's germline CDR1 is SGHNT and CDR2 YYREEE (reference sequence). The CDR3 totals 14 residues. The germline V and J ends were trimmed by 0 bases and 1 base, with 7 bases remaining between them.

V and J are TRBV30 and TRBJ1-4, with TRBD1 matching 7 bases. The V gene's germline CDR1 is GTSNPN and CDR2 SVGIG (reference sequence). V was clipped by 1 base and J by 8 bases; unmatched bases: 4. This CDR3 contains 13 residues. The CDR3 sequence is CAWSGTGSEKLFF. Written as DNA, the CDR3 is TGTGCCTGGAGTGGGACAGGTTCGGAAAAACTGTTTTTT.

The chain joins TRBV5-4 to TRBJ2-7; D ambiguous. This CDR3 region has 15 residues. Deletions cut 0 bases from V and 2 bases from J, with 12 bases between. Looked up from germline, CDR1 is SGHNT and CDR2 is YYREEE (reference sequence). For the CDR3, the DNA is TGTGCCAGCAGCTTGGTCCCAGACGGCGCCTACGAGCAGTACTTC. It is translated as CASSLVPDGAYEQYF. Based on the CDR3 plus reference TRBV5-4 and TRBJ2-7, the full variable domain is ETGVTQSPTHLIKTRGQQVTLRCSSQSGHNTVSWYQQALGQGPQFIFQYYREEENGRGNFPPRFSGLQFPNYSSELNVNALELDDSALYLCASSLVPDGAYEQYFGPGTRLTVT.

This chain uses TRBV19 with TRBJ2-3; 7 bases fit TRBD2. In germline, CDR1 is LNHDA, CDR2 SQIVND (reference sequence). The CDR3 has 12 amino acids. Unmatched junction bases numbered 3, after V lost 10 bases and J lost 2 bases. CDR3 in DNA: TGTGCCACCCGGGACTACACAGATACGCAGTATTTT. Protein product: CATRDYTDTQYF.

The chain is built from TRBV27 and TRBJ2-7, with D possibly being TRBD1 or TRBD2 (7 bases each). Germline assignment: CDR1 MNHEY and CDR2 SMNVEV (reference sequence). The CDR3 consists of 22 residues. Trimming removed 5 bases from V and 3 bases from J, with 38 bases in between. The chain's CDR3 is CASSIRTGRGGIAELPIYEQYF. CDR3 nucleotide sequence: TGTGCCAGCAGTATAAGGACAGGAAGGGGGGGCATAGCGGAGTTACCTATCTACGAGCAGTACTTC.

The chain couples TRBV5-4 to TRBJ2-3; tentatively, D is TRBD1 (6 bases). The CDR3 is 14 residues long. Germline V gene sequence: CDR1 SGHNT, CDR2 YYREEE (reference sequence). V was trimmed by 3 bases and J by 4 bases, leaving 12 bases between them. CDR3 sequence reads: CASSSEGQSDTQYF. DNA of the CDR3: TGTGCCAGCAGCTCGGAAGGACAGTCAGATACGCAGTATTTT.

This clone occurred once. This rearrangement joins TRBV6-4 to TRBJ2-3; 10 bases match TRBD2. The CDR3 sequence is 15 residues long. Germline V gene data show CDR1 as MRHNA and CDR2 as SNTAGT. Losses at the gene ends were 8 bases for V and 6 bases for J; bases not matched to a gene: 11. DNA of the CDR3: TGTGCCAGCGGGGTCGTAGCGGGGGGCGTGGATACGCAGTATTTT. Translating it yields CASGVVAGGVDTQYF.

This chain joins TRBV10-3 and TRBJ2-7, with 9 bases aligning to TRBD1. Germline V lookup: CDR1 ENHRY, CDR2 SYGVKD. The CDR3 runs to 14 residues. The trim removed 6 bases at V and 1 base at J, leaving 4 bases unmatched. CDR3 sequence reads: CAIRGQGRSYEQYF. Here the CDR3 DNA reads TGTGCCATCAGGGGACAGGGTCGATCCTACGAGCAGTACTTC.

This chain links TRBV25-1 with TRBJ1-3; 8 positions match TRBD1. Germline CDR1 is MGHDK and CDR2 is SYGVNS. With 5 bases clipped from V and 3 bases from J, the junction kept 3 bases outside the gene matches. The CDR3 is 14 residues long. The CDR3 sequence is CASSRTGGGNTIYF. Here the CDR3 DNA reads TGTGCCAGCAGTAGAACAGGGGGTGGAAACACCATATATTTT.

V gene TRBV29-1 combines with J gene TRBJ1-2; possibly TRBD1 for D (5 bases). Germline V gives CDR1 SQVTM, CDR2 ANQGSEA. This CDR3 region has 13 residues. Deletions cut 6 bases from V and 8 bases from J, with 19 bases between. CDR3 in amino acids: CSVPRLATAGYTF. CDR3 nucleotides: TGCAGCGTCCCCAGGTTAGCGACAGCAGGCTACACCTTC. The full variable domain, its missing parts supplied by reference TRBV29-1 and TRBJ1-2, is SAVISQKPSRDICQRGTSLTIQCQVDSQVTMMFWYRQQPGQSLTLIATANQGSEATYESGFVIDKFPISRPNLTFSTLTVSNMSPEDSSIYLCSVPRLATAGYTFGSGTRLTVV.

This clone was detected once. This sequence joins TRBV15 and TRBJ2-7; 12 nucleotides align to TRBD2. CDR3 length: 14 residues. The J segment lost 6 bases and the V segment lost 8 bases, leaving 8 bases of the junction unmatched. CDR1 and CDR2 from the germline V gene are LNHNV and YYDKDF (reference sequence). CDR3 in DNA: TGTGCCACCTCACTACTAGCGGGAGGATCCGAGCAGTACTTC. Translation: CATSLLAGGSEQYF.

The CDR3 DNA sequence: TGTGCCAGCTCACCACCGTTCTCACCAGGCGGGCAGTACTTC. This codes for CASSPPFSPGGQYF. J is TRBJ2-7 and V is TRBV18; D call uncertain. V was clipped by 0 bases and J by 9 bases, with 15 bases between them. This CDR3 spans 14 amino acids. Germline V gene lookup returns CDR1 KGHSH and CDR2 LQKENI.

Details on this clone: The sample carries other DNA sequences with the same CDR3. CDR3 in amino acids: CASSIRGNQPQHF. DNA of the CDR3: TGTGCCAGTAGTATACGAGGCAATCAGCCCCAGCATTTT. J is TRBJ1-5 and V is TRBV19; unclear D gene. Per germline, CDR1 LNHDA and CDR2 SQIVND (reference sequence). CDR3 size: 13 residues. The V end lost 2 bases, the J end lost 2 bases, and 4 bases lay between the germline ends.

The chain has TRBV4-3 and TRBJ2-1, with 7 bases fitting TRBD2. This CDR3 is built from 14 residues. With 2 bases clipped from V and 9 bases from J, the junction kept 7 bases outside the gene matches. Per the germline V gene, CDR1 is LGHNA and CDR2 is YSLEER. This CDR3 is CASSQISGNGEQFF. As DNA, the CDR3 is TGCGCCAGCAGCCAAATCAGCGGGAACGGTGAGCAGTTCTTC.

The chain joins TRBV5-1 to TRBJ2-5; 9 bases agree with TRBD2. CDR1 is SGHRS, CDR2 YFSETQ, per germline. Trimming cost V 0 bases and J 9 bases; bases outside gene matches: 12. The CDR3 is 16 residues long. The CDR3 here is CASSLGGLAPPGAQYF. The CDR3 DNA is TGCGCCAGCAGCTTGGGCGGACTAGCGCCTCCGGGCGCCCAGTACTTC.

The V call is TRBV7-8, the J call TRBJ2-7, with 7 bases identical to TRBD1. Germline values: CDR1 SGHVS, CDR2 FQNEAQ. This CDR3 comprises 14 residues. Germline trimming cut 5 bases from V and 6 bases from J; bases unmatched to any gene: 10. This chain's CDR3 is CASSKGGPASEQYF. The DNA for the CDR3 is TGTGCCAGCAGCAAAGGGGGCCCCGCATCCGAGCAGTACTTC.